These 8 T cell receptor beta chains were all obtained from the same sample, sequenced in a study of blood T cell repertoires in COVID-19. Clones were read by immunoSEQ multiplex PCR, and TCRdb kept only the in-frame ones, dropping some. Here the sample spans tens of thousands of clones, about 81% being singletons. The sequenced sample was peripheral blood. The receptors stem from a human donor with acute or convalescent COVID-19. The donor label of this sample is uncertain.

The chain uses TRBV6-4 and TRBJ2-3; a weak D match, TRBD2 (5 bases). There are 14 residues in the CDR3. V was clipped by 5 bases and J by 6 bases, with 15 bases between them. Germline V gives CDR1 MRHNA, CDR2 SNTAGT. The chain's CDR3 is CASSQTISSDTQYF. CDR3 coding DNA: TGTGCCAGCAGTCAGACTATCTCCAGCGATACGCAGTATTTT.

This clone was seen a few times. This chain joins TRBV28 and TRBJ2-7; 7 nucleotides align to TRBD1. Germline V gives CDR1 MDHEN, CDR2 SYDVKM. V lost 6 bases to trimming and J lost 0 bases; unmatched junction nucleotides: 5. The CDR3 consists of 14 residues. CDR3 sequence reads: CASRGTEPSYEQYF. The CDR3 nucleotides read TGTGCCAGCAGGGGGACAGAACCCTCCTACGAGCAGTACTTC. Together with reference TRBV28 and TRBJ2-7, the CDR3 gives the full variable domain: DVKVTQSSRYLVKRTGEKVFLECVQDMDHENMFWYRQDPGLGLRLIYFSYDVKMKEKGDIPEGYSVSREKKERFSLILESASTNQTSMYLCASRGTEPSYEQYFGPGTRLTVT.

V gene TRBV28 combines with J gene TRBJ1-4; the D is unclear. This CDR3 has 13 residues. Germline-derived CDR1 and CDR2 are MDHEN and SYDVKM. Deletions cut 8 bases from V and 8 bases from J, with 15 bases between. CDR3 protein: CASSGFGGEKLFF. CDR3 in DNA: TGTGCCAGCTCAGGATTTGGAGGGGAAAAACTGTTTTTT.

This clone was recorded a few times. CDR3: CSDGLAQQFF. CDR3 nucleotide sequence: TGCAGTGATGGACTAGCCCAGCAGTTCTTC. The V gene is TRBV20-1, the J gene TRBJ2-1, with 8 bases lining up with TRBD2. The V and J ends lost 7 bases and 11 bases, in that order; junction bases with no gene match: 4. Germline-derived CDR1 and CDR2 are DFQATT and SNEGSKA (reference sequence). The CDR3 runs to 10 residues.

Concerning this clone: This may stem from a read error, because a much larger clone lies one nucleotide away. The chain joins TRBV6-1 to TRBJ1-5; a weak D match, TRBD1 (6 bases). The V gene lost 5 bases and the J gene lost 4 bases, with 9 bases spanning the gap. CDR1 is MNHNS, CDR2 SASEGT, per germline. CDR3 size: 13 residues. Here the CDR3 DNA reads TGTGCCAGCAGTCTAGGACAGAATCAGCCCCAGCATTTT. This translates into CASSLGQNQPQHF.

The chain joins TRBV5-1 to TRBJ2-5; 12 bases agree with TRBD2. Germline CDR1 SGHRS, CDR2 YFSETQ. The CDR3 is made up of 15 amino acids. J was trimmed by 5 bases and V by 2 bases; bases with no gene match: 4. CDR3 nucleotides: TGCGCCAGCAGCTTATTAGGGACTAGCGGGGAGACCCAGTACTTC. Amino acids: CASSLLGTSGETQYF.

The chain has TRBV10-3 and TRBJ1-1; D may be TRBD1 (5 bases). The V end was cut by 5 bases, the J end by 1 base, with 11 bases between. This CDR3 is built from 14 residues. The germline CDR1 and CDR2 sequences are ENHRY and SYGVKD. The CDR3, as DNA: TGTGCCATCAGTCGGCTCCAGGGGAACACTGAAGCTTTCTTT. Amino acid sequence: CAISRLQGNTEAFF.

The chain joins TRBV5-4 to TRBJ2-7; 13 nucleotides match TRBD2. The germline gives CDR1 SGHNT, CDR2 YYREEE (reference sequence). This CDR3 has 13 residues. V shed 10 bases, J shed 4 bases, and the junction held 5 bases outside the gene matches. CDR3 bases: TGTGCCGCTGGGACTAGCGGGAAATACGAGCAGTACTTC. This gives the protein CAAGTSGKYEQYF. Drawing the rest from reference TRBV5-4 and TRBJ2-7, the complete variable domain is ETGVTQSPTHLIKTRGQQVTLRCSSQSGHNTVSWYQQALGQGPQFIFQYYREEENGRGNFPPRFSGLQFPNYSSELNVNALELDDSALYLCAAGTSGKYEQYFGPGTRLTVT.